The clone carrying this T cell receptor beta chain was found many times. Its antigen is currently unknown. Amplification of the TCR beta CDR3 regions used RNA transcripts (as template). The first-round RT-PCR employed HTBI primers together with the Qiagen OneStep RT-PCR kit. A multiplex PCR was then performed as the second round. TCRdb analysed the multiplex PCR reads with MiXCR anew, one entry per CDR3 protein. The sample has hundreds of thousands of distinct CDR3 sequences, more than 40% seen once. The data belong to a study of Graves' ophthalmopathy and Graves' hyperthyroidism. Moderate-to-severe activity, CAS at least 3, NOSPECS at least 4 and duration under 3 months characterized donors with ophthalmopathy. Other autoimmune disease, uncontrolled infection, pregnancy and lactation led to exclusion. The PBMCs had their origin in 7.5 to 10 ml of fresh peripheral blood. Findings of the study overall: The model reached 65% to 71% sensitivity and roughly 72% specificity for predicting ophthalmopathy progression.

In germline, CDR1 is SGHVS, CDR2 FQNEAQ. The CDR3 sequence is 14 residues long. V was cut by 5 bases and J by 4 bases, with 14 bases left in between. The sequencing sample was made of peripheral blood. V usage is TRBV7-8 and J usage is TRBJ1-2, with D possibly TRBD1 on 6 matching bases. The TCR sequence derives from an adult man with Graves' ophthalmopathy. The CDR3 protein is CASSPRTDLYGYTF. The DNA for the CDR3 is TGTGCCAGCAGCCCAAGGACAGATCTCTATGGCTACACCTTC.